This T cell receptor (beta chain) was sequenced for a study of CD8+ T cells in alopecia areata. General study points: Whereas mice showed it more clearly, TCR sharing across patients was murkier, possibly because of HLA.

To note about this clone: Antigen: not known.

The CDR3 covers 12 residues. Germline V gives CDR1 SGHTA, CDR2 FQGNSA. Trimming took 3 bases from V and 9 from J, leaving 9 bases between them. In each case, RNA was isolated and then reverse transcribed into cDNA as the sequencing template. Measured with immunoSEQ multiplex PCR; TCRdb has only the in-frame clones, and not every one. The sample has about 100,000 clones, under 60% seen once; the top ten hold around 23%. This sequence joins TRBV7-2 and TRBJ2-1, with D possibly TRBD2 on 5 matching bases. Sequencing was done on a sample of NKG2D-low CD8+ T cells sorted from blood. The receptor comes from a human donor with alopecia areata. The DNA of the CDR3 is TGTGCCAGCAGCTTTGGAGCGGCTGAGCAGTTCTTC. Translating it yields CASSFGAAEQFF.